The present T cell receptor (beta chain) was sequenced within a study of shared clonotypes between healthy human individuals. The overall study: Donor ages ranged 18 to 49 years: a couple of women, a few men.

Points from the study as a whole: Investigators collected only blood, and repertoires in tissues likely differ.

In unsorted samples, genomic DNA was obtained using about 90 million PBMCs. PCR replicates from unsorted PBMC used 250 to 300 ng DNA, and this amount was some 30,000 T cell genomes. TCRdb's copy holds only in-frame clones and misses some; the assay was immunoSEQ multiplex PCR. The data contain about half a million clones, around four fifths of them singletons. The germline V gene encodes CDR1 SNHLY and CDR2 FYNNEI. There are 14 residues in the CDR3. J lost 1 base, V lost 5 bases, and 3 bases had no gene match. On this clone itself: Its antigen remains unknown.

The material sequenced was PBMCs. The receptor's source is a middle-aged woman in good health. Some clones in this sample may be carry-over from other donors' samples. The rearrangement links TRBV2 to TRBJ1-1; 8 bases are shared with TRBD1. Written as DNA, the CDR3 is TGTGCCAGCAGTATACAGGGGGGGAACACTGAAGCTTTCTTT. It encodes CASSIQGGNTEAFF.